This is a list of T cell receptor beta chains from one sample in a study of blood T cell repertoires in COVID-19. The data were produced by immunoSEQ multiplex PCR, yet TCRdb's version contains in-frame clones alone and is incomplete. The repertoire holds about 82,000 clones, with more than 70% as singletons. The sequencing sample was made of peripheral blood. These receptor sequences come from a woman aged 55-69 years with acute or convalescent COVID-19. The CDR3 runs from the conserved cysteine through the conserved F or W. A D gene is named only where the DNA matches it firmly. Clone size is stated in some rows and not others, as once, few, many or a class when expanded.

TRBV7-2	NA	TRBD1	TRBJ1-2	TGTGCCAGCAGCCCGGGCAGGGGGCGAGGGGCCAACTATGGCTACACCTTC	CASSPGRGRGANYGYTF
TRBV6-2/TRBV6-3	NA	NA	TRBJ1-5	TGTGCCAGCAGTTACCCGACACCCATGGGGCCCCAGCATTTT	CASSYPTPMGPQHF
TRBV6-1	NA	NA	TRBJ2-7	TGTGCCAGCAGTTCAGGGTCCTACGAGCAGTACTTC	CASSSGSYEQYF
TRBV10-3	NA	NA	TRBJ2-7	TGTGCCATCAGTGAGGACAGGAAGACCCTAAGTGAGCAGTACTTC	CAISEDRKTLSEQYF
TRBV25-1	NA	NA	TRBJ1-3	TGTGCCAGCAGTGACCCCCCGGGAGCGTGGGGAAACACCATATATTTT	CASSDPPGAWGNTIYF
TRBV5-1	NA	NA	TRBJ2-7	TGCGCCAGCAGCTCAGCCGACAGTTCCTACGAGCAGTACTTC	CASSSADSSYEQYF
TRBV7-8	NA	NA	TRBJ2-1	TGTGCCAGCAGTTTTGACAGTGCCTACGATGAGCAGTTCTTC	CASSFDSAYDEQFF
TRBV10-2	NA	NA	TRBJ2-1	TGCGCCAGCAGGGCTTCTGAGCAGTTCTTC	CASRASEQFF
TRBV4-1	once	TRBD2	TRBJ2-1	TGCGCCAGCAGCCAAGGTCTAGCGGGAGGCAATGAGCAGTTCTTC	CASSQGLAGGNEQFF
TRBV6-5	NA	TRBD1	TRBJ1-3	TGTGCCAGCAGGGGGACAGGGACTGGAAACACCATATATTTT	CASRGTGTGNTIYF
TRBV5-1	NA	TRBD2	TRBJ2-1	TGCGCCAGCAGCTTGGTAACGGGGGGAGGTGAGCAGTTCTTC	CASSLVTGGGEQFF
TRBV12-3/TRBV12-4	NA	TRBD1	TRBJ2-3	TGTGCCAGCAGTCAGGGGGCAACAGATACGCAGTATTTT	CASSQGATDTQYF
TRBV5-1	NA	NA	TRBJ2-7	TGCGCCAGCAGCTTGGTGGCTAGCGCTTCCTACGAGCAGTACTTC	CASSLVASASYEQYF
TRBV5-1	once	TRBD2	TRBJ2-1	TGCGCCAGCAGCTCCCCGGTAGGGACTAGCGGGAGGGCCGGGTCCTACAATGAGCAGTTCTTC	CASSSPVGTSGRAGSYNEQFF
TRBV7-2	once	NA	TRBJ2-3	TGTGCCAGCAGCTCCTCTTACATTACGCAGTATTTT	CASSSSYITQYF
TRBV5-1	NA	TRBD1	TRBJ2-7	TGCGCCAGCAGCTTGGTGGCGACAGGGGACTACGAGCAGTACTTC	CASSLVATGDYEQYF
TRBV20-1	once	NA	TRBJ2-7	TGCAGTGCTAGTCCTCCCGAGGCTTCCCCAAAGCAGTACTTC	CSASPPEASPKQYF
TRBV19	NA	TRBD1	TRBJ1-5	TGTGCCACTGCCGGGACAGGGGAACAGCCCCAGCATTTT	CATAGTGEQPQHF
TRBV5-1	NA	TRBD2	TRBJ2-3	TGCGCCAGCAGCGGATTGGGACTAGCGCATAGCACAGATACGCAGTATTTT	CASSGLGLAHSTDTQYF
TRBV11-3	NA	TRBD2	TRBJ2-5	TGTGCCAGCAGCCGGGGGGTCCAAGAGACCCAGTACTTC	CASSRGVQETQYF
TRBV5-4	once	NA	TRBJ2-2	TGTGCCAGCAGCTTGGCCACAGGGACCGGGGAGCTGTTTTTT	CASSLATGTGELFF
TRBV6-4	NA	TRBD2	TRBJ2-1	TGTGCCAGCAGTCTTAGCGGGAGCCGTTACAATGAGCAGTTCTTC	CASSLSGSRYNEQFF
TRBV6-5	NA	NA	TRBJ1-2	TGTGCCAGCAGTTACAGGGTGAGGGACTATGGCTACACCTTC	CASSYRVRDYGYTF
TRBV7-9	once	TRBD2	TRBJ2-1	TGTGCCAGCAGCCTGACCTTATCTCCTTCGGGAGGGGATAATGAGCAGTTCTTC	CASSLTLSPSGGDNEQFF
TRBV5-1	NA	TRBD2	TRBJ2-7	TGCGCCAGCAGCCTTCAGGTTACGGCGGGGGCCTACGAGCAGTACTTC	CASSLQVTAGAYEQYF
TRBV6-5	few	TRBD1	TRBJ1-1	TGTGCCAGCAGGGCAGGGGGGAACACTGAAGCTTTCTTT	CASRAGGNTEAFF
TRBV20-1	NA	NA	TRBJ1-2	TGCAGTGCTAGAGGGGCCTATGGCTACACCTTC	CSARGAYGYTF
TRBV27	once	TRBD2	TRBJ2-1	TGTGCCAGCAGTACTCTAGCGGGGGGCCCCTACAATGAGCAGTTCTTC	CASSTLAGGPYNEQFF
TRBV11-3	NA	TRBD2	TRBJ2-7	TGTGCCAGCAGCTTAATTTCACTAGCGACCTACGAGCAGTACTTC	CASSLISLATYEQYF
TRBV5-1	NA	TRBD1	TRBJ1-1	TGCGCCAGCAGCCCGGAGGGGGCGCAAGAAAGGACTTTCTTT	CASSPEGAQERTFF
TRBV11-3	NA	NA	TRBJ2-1	TGTGCCAGCAGCCCCCCCAGGGGCGGGAGTAGCAATGAGCAGTTCTTC	CASSPPRGGSSNEQFF
TRBV9	NA	NA	TRBJ1-3	TGTGCCAGCAGCGCATGGGGGGACTCTGGAAACACCATATATTTT	CASSAWGDSGNTIYF
TRBV23-1	NA	NA	TRBJ2-1	TGCGCCAGCAGTCCCTCCCGAGGGATCAATGAGCAGTTCTTC	CASSPSRGINEQFF
TRBV5-6	NA	TRBD2	TRBJ2-5	TGTGCCAGCAGCCCGAGACTAGCGGGGGGGCGGCAAGAGACCCAGTACTTC	CASSPRLAGGRQETQYF
TRBV15	once	NA	TRBJ1-4	TGTGCCACCAGCAGAGATGGCGGGTCGGACAAACTGTTTTTT	CATSRDGGSDKLFF
TRBV7-9	NA	NA	TRBJ1-1	TGTGCCAGCAGCTTTCAGGGGCCCACTGAAGCTTTCTTT	CASSFQGPTEAFF
TRBV25-1	NA	TRBD2	TRBJ2-6	TGTGCCAGCAGTGAGCGGGGGGCTGGGGCCAACGTCCTGACTTTC	CASSERGAGANVLTF
TRBV25-1	NA	NA	TRBJ2-7	TGTGCCAGCAGTGACAGGGGATTCGACGAGCAGTACTTC	CASSDRGFDEQYF
TRBV7-6	NA	NA	TRBJ2-5	TGTGCCAGCAGCTTAGCGCTGTTTATAGGGGGAAGAGAGACCCAGTACTTC	CASSLALFIGGRETQYF
TRBV3-1/TRBV3-2	NA	TRBD2	TRBJ2-7	TGTGCCAGCAGCCAAGGACTAGCCTACTCCTACGAGCAGTACTTC	CASSQGLAYSYEQYF
TRBV7-9	NA	TRBD1	TRBJ1-1	TGTGCCAGCAGCGTACAGGGACAGGCGAACACTGAAGCTTTCTTT	CASSVQGQANTEAFF
TRBV27	NA	NA	TRBJ2-5	TGTGCCAGCAGTTTAACCCACCCGGGAGAGACCCAGTACTTC	CASSLTHPGETQYF
TRBV6-5	NA	NA	TRBJ2-5	TGTGCCAGCAGTTACTCGAGAATTAACGGAGAGACCCAGTACTTC	CASSYSRINGETQYF
TRBV11-3	NA	NA	TRBJ2-3	TGTGCCAGCAGCTTAGAACGGGGTACAGATACGCAGTATTTT	CASSLERGTDTQYF
TRBV4-1	NA	NA	TRBJ1-5	TGCGCCAGCACCCAAACCCCCACATATAGCAATCAGCCCCAGCATTTT	CASTQTPTYSNQPQHF
TRBV19	NA	NA	TRBJ1-4	TGTGCCAGTAGTATAACCTGGACAGCCGCAACTAATGAAAAACTGTTTTTT	CASSITWTAATNEKLFF
TRBV7-2	NA	TRBD1	TRBJ2-6	TGTGCCAGCAGCGTCCAGACAGGGGTCGGGGCCAACGTCCTGACTTTC	CASSVQTGVGANVLTF
TRBV27	once	NA	TRBJ2-3	TGTGCCAGCAGTCGCCCGAGCCTGACAGATACGCAGTATTTT	CASSRPSLTDTQYF
TRBV7-3	NA	TRBD2	TRBJ2-3	TGTGCCAGCAGCTTAGCGGGACTAGCGGGGGGCACAGATACGCAGTATTTT	CASSLAGLAGGTDTQYF
TRBV5-1	NA	NA	TRBJ1-1	TGCGCCAGCAGCTTGGCCACCACACAGAACACTGAAGCTTTCTTT	CASSLATTQNTEAFF
TRBV7-2	once	NA	TRBJ2-3	TGTGCCAGCAGTCCCGAGACAGATACGCAGTATTTT	CASSPETDTQYF